Listed here is a single T cell receptor beta chain. Its specificity is not known. This sample was taken from a study of cytotoxic CD8 clonotypes in ibrutinib-treated CLL. Looking at the study overall: There were 11 relapsed/refractory patients and around 15 treatment-naive patients, and roughly 18 were IGHV unmutated.

Libraries were prepared by immunoSEQ multiplex PCR; TCRdb keeps only in-frame clonotypes and omits some of them. The top ten clones hold roughly 6% of a sample with about 270,000 clones, 70% to 80% of them seen once. Study-wide results and limits: Upon ibrutinib response clonality rose, and upon progression it fell back toward baseline. Stable or contracted on treatment, public clonotypes were also uncommon.

The receptor comes from a human donor with chronic lymphocytic leukemia. The sample in question was PBMCs, obtained at disease progression, from a patient treated with ibrutinib.

The CDR3 coding sequence is TGCGCCAGCAGTCCCCGCTCCAGGACAGGGGAAGGGACTAGCGGGGGGGAGGTCACAGATACGCAGTATTTT. It yields the protein CASSPRSRTGEGTSGGEVTDTQYF. The chain combines TRBV5-1 with TRBJ2-3; 16 nucleotides agree with TRBD2. The germline V gene has CDR1 SGHRS and CDR2 YFSETQ. This CDR3 has 24 residues. The junction had 26 bases not matched to a gene; V was cut back by 5 bases and J by 2 bases.